The source of this TCR beta chain is a study of graft-versus-host responses after intestinal transplantation (dated by TCRdb to about 2021). As for the study more broadly: Multivisceral, liver-intestinal, or isolated intestinal transplants were received by the recipients. All recipients received anti-thymocyte globulin induction followed by maintenance tacrolimus and steroids for around 3 years. Bulk TCR-beta CDR3 sequencing was used to track graft-versus-host and host-versus-graft alloreactive T cell clones in the graft, circulation and bone marrow after intestinal transplantation. Alloreactive clones were identified by sequencing pre-transplant mixed lymphocyte reaction products and comparing these products with unstimulated pre-transplant donor and recipient T cells. Of the 20 to 25 intestinal transplant recipients enrolled in the cohort, one of whom was a retransplant, a few patients without pretransplant specimens were excluded. A peak of at least 4% donor T cells among recipient peripheral blood mononuclear cells was the definition used for donor T cell macrochimerism. Instead of going to the commercial service, samples from a few later patients were sequenced in-house on an Illumina MiSeq and processed with MiXCR.

The research as a whole found: Early after transplant, peak levels of circulating GvH clones were found to be associated with declines in HvG clones. GvH clones were detected in recipient bone marrow, and some of these GvH clones were observed earlier in ileal mucosa or blood, consistent with an intestinal mucosal origin. Conclusions were limited by the relatively low number and heterogeneity of intestinal transplant patients. In the allografts of patients with donor T cell macrochimerism, GvH to HvG T cell clonal ratios were high.

In light of the paper, this sample's time point label describes: cells obtained before transplantation from donor or recipient. CD3+CD4+ and CD3+CD8+ populations were FACS-sorted from unstimulated pre-transplant donor and recipient cells taken from spleen or lymph nodes. The germline V gene encodes CDR1 SGHVS and CDR2 FNYEAQ. Trimming takes 5 bases off V and 1 base off J; junction bases not matched to a gene: 5. The CDR3 spans 15 residues, from the cysteine through the phenylalanine. The read is trimmed to its CDR3 DNA, 45 bases read in frame from base 1. Library preparation used the immunoSEQ multiplex PCR assay. For most patients, genomic DNA was isolated using the Qiagen DNeasy Blood and Tissue Kit and was shipped frozen to Adaptive Biotechnologies for TCR sequencing. For most patients, genomic DNA was subjected to high-throughput TCR-beta CDR3 sequencing by Adaptive Biotechnologies. The authors processed their data as follows. TCR sequencing data were retrieved from Adaptive's ImmunoSEQ software for some 17 patients, whereas a few other patients were processed with MiXCR and VDJtools. To correct CD4 versus CD8 sorting errors, any sequence found in both subsets at a frequency ratio below 5:1 was removed. Because the origin of CDR3 nucleotide sequences shared between donor and recipient could not be assigned, those sequences were removed. To count as alloreactive, a clone needed at least 2-fold expansion over unstimulated cells and a minimum CFSE-low frequency of 0.002% (template counts) or 0.001% (read counts). Clones were considered mappable if detected in sequenced pre-transplant spleen, lymph node, or MLR CFSE-low populations of the donor or recipient. Cumulative frequency of alloreactive clones was calculated as a percentage of all sequences weighted by copy number. TCRdb limited this immuneACCESS table to in-frame rearrangements with V and J called. A share of clones is missing; checked studies link under half to unresolved V genes, and the rest is unexplained. For V, J and clone size, that table is used; D and trimming come from the DNA. This sample lists under 130,000 clones; approximately 93% were detected once. The ten largest clones take up under 1.5% of the sample.

As to this clone: The target of this receptor is not known. Nothing much larger sits one base from this clone, and base qualities are not available.

The clonotype originates from a human donor who received an intestinal transplant. Here the chain combines TRBV7-6 and TRBJ2-3; 8 bases in the junction line up with TRBD2. The input for sequencing was unstimulated CD8+ T cells sorted from spleen or lymph node cells, taken before intestinal transplant. The CDR3 is CASSRPGLGTDTQYF. The DNA sequence is as follows: TGTGCCAGCAGCCGCCCGGGACTAGGCACAGATACGCAGTATTTT.